This T cell receptor (beta chain) was recorded in a study of blood T cell repertoires in COVID-19. Study-wide context: Sites across the United States, Italy and Spain contributed samples from acute and convalescent COVID-19. T cells, B-cell-depleted T cells, or PBMCs provided the cDNA or gDNA that served as material.

There are 18 residues in the CDR3. Per the germline V gene, CDR1 is KGHDR and CDR2 is SFDVKD. With V trimmed by 2 bases and J by 9 bases, 14 bases remained unmatched. This clone showed up just once. Authors' data handling: Reference gene primer amplification in the assay estimated nucleated cell counts. Measured with immunoSEQ multiplex PCR; TCRdb has only the in-frame clones, and not every one. The DNA gave D and trimming, while V, J and clone size come from that table. The data hold 50,000 to 75,000 clones, with around 73% observed a single time. This sequence was found in a man at least 80 years old with active or convalescent COVID-19. The gene calls are TRBV24-1 and TRBJ2-1; 11 nucleotides align to TRBD2. The sample consisted of peripheral blood. DNA for the CDR3: TGTGCCACCAGTGATTGGGCAATTAGCGGGAGGGCCGGTGGTGAGCAGTTCTTC. This gives the protein CATSDWAISGRAGGEQFF.